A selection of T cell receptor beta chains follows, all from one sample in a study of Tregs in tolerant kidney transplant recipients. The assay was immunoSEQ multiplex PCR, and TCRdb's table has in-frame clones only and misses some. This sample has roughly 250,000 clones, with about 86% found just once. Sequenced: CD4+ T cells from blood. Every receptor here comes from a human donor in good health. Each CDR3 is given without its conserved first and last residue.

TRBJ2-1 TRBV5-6 ASRRTGEGYNEQF
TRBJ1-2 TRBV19 ASSQQGRGYGYT
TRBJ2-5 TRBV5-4 ASSLTSVETQY
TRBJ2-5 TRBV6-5 ASSYGGGQETQY
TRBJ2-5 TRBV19 ASSIRKEETQY
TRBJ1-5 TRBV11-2 ASSLMRYQPQH
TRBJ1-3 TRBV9 ASSRTGDGNTIY
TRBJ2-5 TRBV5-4 ASSLGIQETQY
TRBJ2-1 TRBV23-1 AIERNRPGQGFEQF
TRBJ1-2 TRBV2 ASSESPNRGRGYT
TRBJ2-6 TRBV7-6 ASSPNFQGPQTANVLT
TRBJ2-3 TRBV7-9 ASSLGTGRSTDTQY
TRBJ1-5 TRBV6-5 ASRMGSTAGLRH
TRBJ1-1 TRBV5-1 ASSFRGTDTEAF
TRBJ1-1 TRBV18 ASSPHPQNTEAF
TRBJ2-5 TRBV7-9 ASSTPYNQETQY
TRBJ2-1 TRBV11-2 ASSLAPLLTNEQF
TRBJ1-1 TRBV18 ASSPFRIDRGSTEAF
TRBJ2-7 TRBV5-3 ARSPRYEQY